This T cell receptor (beta chain) was documented in a study of Tregs in tolerant kidney transplant recipients. Study findings and constraints: No direct test of biological reproducibility was done here.

Method: immunoSEQ multiplex PCR; TCRdb's copy keeps in-frame clones and lacks some. This sample has about 240,000 clones, with approximately 84% found just once. Per germline, CDR1 SGDLS and CDR2 YYNGEE. This CDR3 has 17 amino acids. Trimming cost V 7 bases and J 2 bases, with 22 bases left between them. Notes on this clone: The antigen is unknown.

Unstimulated Tregs (CD4+CD25+CD127-) and CD4+CD25- non-Tregs were sorted from PBMCs. The rearrangement joins TRBV9 to TRBJ1-3; no clear D gene. What was sequenced was CD4+ T cells from blood. The sequence came from a human donor in good health. The CDR3 coding sequence is TGTGCCAGCGCACCCGATATGGGTCGCACCACTGGAAACACCATATATTTT. Residues: CASAPDMGRTTGNTIYF.